What follows are 8 T cell receptor beta chains derived from one specimen sequenced in a study of T cells after yellow fever vaccination. TCRdb re-called the 5' RACE reads with MiXCR, one entry per CDR3 protein. The data hold about 57,000 distinct CDR3 sequences, with approximately 7% observed a single time. Here the sequenced sample was CD8+ T cells sorted from PBMCs, taken 15 days after the yellow fever booster vaccination. The receptor source for this set is a man aged 25-40 years who received the YFV17D yellow fever vaccine.

This clonotype was seen many times. This sequence joins TRBV5-1 and TRBJ2-1; D is possibly TRBD2 (5 bases). Germline V gene lookup returns CDR1 SGHRS and CDR2 YFSETQ. Trimming pared 6 bases from V and 8 bases from J, leaving 21 bases between. This CDR3 has 15 residues. CDR3 DNA: TGCGCCAGCATCCCTGATCTAGCCGGGTACGATGAGCAGTTCTTC. It encodes CASIPDLAGYDEQFF.

There are many counts of this clonotype. The V and J genes are TRBV20-1 and TRBJ2-5; 7 bases are shared with TRBD2. V lost 7 bases to trimming and J lost 2 bases; unmatched junction nucleotides: 4. The CDR3 extends over 12 amino acids. The germline gives CDR1 DFQATT, CDR2 SNEGSKA (reference sequence). CDR3: CSGEGGQETQYF. DNA for the CDR3: TGCAGTGGGGAGGGAGGGCAAGAGACCCAGTACTTC.

This clonotype was seen repeatedly, ten times or more. This chain joins TRBV5-6 and TRBJ2-1, with a possible D match to TRBD1 (5 bases). This CDR3 has 13 residues. V lost 0 bases, J lost 8 bases, and 9 bases lay in between. CDR1 SGHDT and CDR2 YYEEEE come from the germline V gene. The CDR3 DNA reads TGTGCCAGCAGCTTGGGCGCAGGGTATGAGCAGTTCTTC. Translated: CASSLGAGYEQFF.

Only a few counts were recorded for this clonotype. This chain links TRBV6-5 with TRBJ2-7, with a weak D call TRBD2 (5 bases). V lost 0 bases and J lost 5, with 17 bases in between. The length of the CDR3 is 16 residues. Looked up from germline, CDR1 is MNHEY and CDR2 is SVGAGI. Here the CDR3 DNA reads TGTGCCAGCAGTTACTCCTTCCGGCGCGGGCTCCACGAGCAGTACTTC. As protein: CASSYSFRRGLHEQYF.

This clonotype was counted ten times or more. The chain carries TRBV12-3 or TRBV12-4 and TRBJ2-7; 8 positions match TRBD1. This CDR3 has 14 residues. V lost 3 bases, J lost 5 bases, and 6 bases stayed unmatched. CDR3 in DNA: TGTGCCAGCAGTTTTACCAGGGGGCTAAACGAGCAGTACTTC. This encodes CASSFTRGLNEQYF.

The table lists this clonotype with many counts. J is TRBJ2-7 and V is TRBV27, with D perhaps matching TRBD1 (5 bases). The V end lost 2 bases, the J end lost 0 bases, and 8 bases lay between the germline ends. The CDR3 has 14 residues. Germline loops: CDR1 MNHEY, CDR2 SMNVEV (reference sequence). The CDR3 DNA reads as TGTGCCAGCAGTTTAGGGGCGAGCTCCTACGAGCAGTACTTC. It yields the protein CASSLGASSYEQYF.

The sample holds many counts of this clonotype. CDR3: CASSSWGGEGANTGELFF. CDR3 DNA sequence: TGTGCCAGCAGTTCCTGGGGGGGTGAAGGAGCGAACACCGGGGAGCTGTTTTTT. V usage is TRBV6-2 or TRBV6-3 and J usage is TRBJ2-2, with 7 nucleotides matching TRBD2. The CDR3 has 18 residues. Losses at the gene ends were 4 bases for V and 0 bases for J; bases not matched to a gene: 11. Germline assignment: CDR1 MNHEY and CDR2 SVGEGT.

Many counts were recorded for this clonotype. V is TRBV3-1 and J is TRBJ2-7, with 10 bases matching TRBD2. The length of the CDR3 is 14 residues. Trimming took 6 bases from V and 5 from J; bases not matched to a gene: 7. Germline CDR1 is LGHDT and CDR2 is YNNKEL (reference sequence). Here the CDR3 DNA reads TGTGCCAGCAGTCCAGGGACTAGCGCCCACGAGCAGTACTTC. It is translated as CASSPGTSAHEQYF.